The 17 T cell receptor beta chains below were found in one sample sequenced in a study of neurological immune-mediated disorders. TCRdb independently ran MiXCR on the 5' RACE reads; one entry per CDR3 protein. The sample consists of under 60,000 distinct CDR3 sequences, about 5.6% of them appearing once. Sequencing was done on a sample of CD4+ T cells from blood. The source of these receptors is a woman in her late teens or twenties with multiple sclerosis.

This clonotype has only a few counts. The chain carries TRBV6-5 and TRBJ1-2; tentatively, D is TRBD1 (5 bases). Per germline, CDR1 MNHEY and CDR2 SVGAGI. V dropped 0 bases and J dropped 5 bases, with 13 bases sitting between them. This CDR3 region has 15 residues. In nucleotides, the CDR3 is TGTGCCAGCAGTTACTCTCGGGGCAGCCAATATGGCTACACCTTC. Translated, it gives CASSYSRGSQYGYTF.

J is TRBJ2-1 and V is TRBV6-2 or TRBV6-3; D perhaps matches TRBD1 (5 bases). This CDR3 has 20 residues. The germline V gene encodes CDR1 MNHEY and CDR2 SVGEGT. V shed 0 bases and J shed 5 bases, with 26 bases lying between them. In nucleotides, the CDR3 is TGTGCCAGCAGTTACTCGAAACGTCCTAGGGTGCGGTCCAGGGACAATGAGCAGTTCTTC. This sequence encodes CASSYSKRPRVRSRDNEQFF.

This clonotype was counted at least ten times. The CDR3 sequence is CASRKRDRDYEQYF. In DNA form, the CDR3 reads TGTGCCAGCAGAAAACGGGACAGAGATTACGAGCAGTACTTC. The V and J genes are TRBV6-6 and TRBJ2-7; TRBD1 matches at 7 bases. V trimming: 6 bases; J trimming: 4 bases; junction bases outside the gene matches: 9. This CDR3 contains 14 residues. Germline V gene lookup returns CDR1 MNHNY and CDR2 SVGAGI (reference sequence).

The table lists this clonotype with many counts. The V call is TRBV6-5, the J call TRBJ1-2; 8 bases map to TRBD1. Germline CDR1 and CDR2: MNHEY and SVGAGI. The CDR3 extends over 15 amino acids. The J segment lost 8 bases and the V segment lost 4 bases, leaving 12 bases of the junction unmatched. For the CDR3, the DNA is TGTGCCAGCAGTTCCTACGACAGGGGATGGGAGGGCTACACCTTC. Protein: CASSSYDRGWEGYTF.

This clonotype was recorded at least ten times. The chain employs TRBV6-2 or TRBV6-3 and TRBJ1-2; possible D gene TRBD1, 6 bases. The CDR3 contains 13 residues. From germline, CDR1 is MNHEY and CDR2 SVGEGT. The V gene lost 0 bases and the J gene lost 8 bases, with 10 bases spanning the gap. In nucleotides, the CDR3 is TGTGCCAGCAGTTACTCCCGGGACAACGGCTACACCTTC. Protein sequence: CASSYSRDNGYTF.

This clonotype was detected ten times or more. The CDR3 nucleotides are TGTGCCAGCAGCCAAGAGTTCCGCCAGCCCCAGCATTTT. This translates into CASSQEFRQPQHF. This chain uses TRBV3-1 with TRBJ1-5, with D unresolved. The CDR3 is 13 amino acids. Looked up from germline, CDR1 is LGHDT and CDR2 is YNNKEL (reference sequence). Trimming took off 0 bases at V and 7 bases at J, with 7 bases between the two ends.

The chain employs TRBV15 and TRBJ2-1; D call uncertain. The length of the CDR3 is 11 residues. V gave up 5 bases and J gave up 3 bases, with 2 bases separating them. The V gene's germline CDR1 is LNHNV and CDR2 YYDKDF (reference sequence). CDR3 sequence: CATSGYNEQFF. The CDR3, as DNA: TGTGCCACCAGCGGCTACAATGAGCAGTTCTTC. The whole variable domain, filled in from reference TRBV15 and TRBJ2-1, reads DAMVIQNPRYQVTQFGKPVTLSCSQTLNHNVMYWYQQKSSQAPKLLFHYYDKDFNNEADTPDNFQSRRPNTSFCFLDIRSPGLGDTAMYLCATSGYNEQFFGPGTRLTVL.

The chain carries TRBV3-1 and TRBJ2-1, with D unclear. V lost 0 bases and J lost 10, with 4 bases in between. Germline V gene data show CDR1 as LGHDT and CDR2 as YNNKEL (reference sequence). The length of the CDR3 is 11 residues. In nucleotides, the CDR3 is TGTGCCAGCAGCCAAGAGCACGAGCAGTTCTTC. Encoded protein: CASSQEHEQFF.

This clonotype has a count of ten or more. The V gene is TRBV10-3, the J gene TRBJ1-1; D gene uncertain. The CDR3 is 11 residues long. V shed 8 bases and J shed 1 base, with 5 bases lying between them. Germline-derived CDR1 and CDR2 are ENHRY and SYGVKD. The CDR3 loop is CAIGRNTEAFF. In nucleotides, the CDR3 is TGTGCCATCGGGAGGAACACTGAAGCTTTCTTT.

This clonotype was counted a few times. This chain uses TRBV6-6 with TRBJ2-7, with TRBD1 identical over 8 bases. Germline V gene lookup returns CDR1 MNHNY and CDR2 SVGAGI (reference sequence). The ends lost 0 bases at V and 5 bases at J; junction bases unmatched: 0. This CDR3 contains 13 residues. The CDR3 DNA is TGTGCCAGCAGTTACTCGGACAGGGACGAGCAGTACGTC. Translation: CASSYSDRDEQYV.

Many counts were recorded for this clonotype. V is TRBV9 and J is TRBJ2-7; 7 bases map to TRBD2. The CDR3 runs to 15 residues. Trimming at V came to 3 bases and at J to 0 bases, leaving 6 bases not matched to a gene. Germline CDR1 SGDLS, CDR2 YYNGEE. The CDR3 DNA reads as TGTGCCAGCAGCGCCCCGGGCGGGAGCTCCTACGAGCAGTACTTC. It specifies CASSAPGGSSYEQYF.

This clonotype was recorded many times. V and J are TRBV12-3 or TRBV12-4 and TRBJ1-3, with TRBD1 as a possible D gene (5 bases). The CDR3 spans 14 residues. Trimming took off 7 bases at V and 0 bases at J, with 10 bases between the two ends. CDR3 nucleotides: TGTGCCAGCACCGAGAGGGGCTCTGGAAACACCATATATTTT. This codes for CASTERGSGNTIYF.

V gene TRBV12-3 or TRBV12-4 combines with J gene TRBJ2-4; tentative D call: TRBD2 (5 bases). This CDR3 is 14 amino acids long. V was clipped by 5 bases and J by 7 bases, with 15 bases between them. CDR3 sequence reads: CASSSSGSPNIQYF. The CDR3 DNA is TGTGCCAGCAGTAGCTCGGGAAGCCCCAACATTCAGTACTTC.

This clonotype has a count of ten or more. The junction does not match germline at one end; this may be a read error. The chain carries TRBV12-3 or TRBV12-4 and TRBJ1-5; D may be TRBD1 (5 bases). The CDR3 is 16 amino acids. CDR3 DNA: TGTGCCAGCAGGTTAGGTGGGGCGGGCAGCAATCAGCCCCAGCATTTT. Translated, it gives CASRLGGAGSNQPQHF.

This clonotype was observed at least ten times. J is TRBJ1-6 and V is TRBV5-1; 7 bases are a match to TRBD1. Trimming removed 2 bases from V and 10 bases from J; junction bases left unmatched: 12. CDR1 and CDR2 from the germline V gene are SGHRS and YFSETQ. The CDR3 extends over 16 amino acids. CDR3: CASSLLVGGVDSPLHF. The CDR3 region has the DNA TGCGCCAGCAGCTTACTAGTAGGGGGCGTTGACTCACCCCTCCACTTT.

This clonotype was seen many times. The chain has TRBV7-9 and TRBJ2-1; TRBD2 agrees at 10 bases. CDR1 and CDR2 from the germline V gene are SEHNR and FQNEAQ (reference sequence). V lost 0 bases, J lost 8 bases, and 4 bases stayed unmatched. This CDR3 comprises 15 residues. Written as DNA, the CDR3 is TGTGCCAGCAGCTTAGCTAGCGGGAGGTCGGATGAGCAGTTCTTC. Translated: CASSLASGRSDEQFF.

Ten or more counts support this clonotype. The chain employs TRBV3-1 and TRBJ1-1, with a possible D match to TRBD1 (5 bases). The CDR3 has 15 residues. Trimming left V 1 base short and J 1 base short, with 10 bases between. The germline V gene encodes CDR1 LGHDT and CDR2 YNNKEL (reference sequence). The CDR3 loop is CASSQGFGGNTEAFF. The DNA for the CDR3 is TGTGCCAGCAGCCAAGGGTTTGGGGGGAACACTGAAGCTTTCTTT.